One sample yielded the 10 T cell receptor beta chains listed below, sequenced in a study of blood T cells in healthy people across ages. A second about 7 to 11 cycle PCR used barcoded and J-beta primers. TCRdb recomputed calls from the 5' RACE reads with MiXCR, one row per CDR3 protein. The repertoire holds more than 1 million distinct CDR3 sequences, with over 35% as singletons. The specimen sequenced was blood. The receptors derive from a woman aged 60 to 75 in good health.

With regard to this clonotype: An end of the junction differs from the germline gene, which may be a read error. This chain uses TRBV20-1 with TRBJ2-7; a weak D match, TRBD2 (5 bases). The CDR3 consists of 11 residues. CDR1 DFQATT and CDR2 SNEGSKA come from the germline V gene (reference sequence). This chain's CDR3 is CSSRDHGGQYF. The CDR3 bases are TGCAGTTCTAGAGACCACGGAGGGCAGTACTTC.

This clonotype appeared a few times. V and J are TRBV7-2 and TRBJ2-7; D uncertain. The CDR3 is 13 amino acids. CDR1 and CDR2 (germline): SGHTA, FQGNSA. Trimming pared 3 bases from V and 3 bases from J, leaving 9 bases between. The CDR3 DNA reads as TGTGCCAGCAGCTTTCGACACCTCTACGAGCAGTACTTC. Translated, it gives CASSFRHLYEQYF. Together with reference TRBV7-2 and TRBJ2-7, the CDR3 gives the full variable domain: GAGVSQSPSNKVTEKGKDVELRCDPISGHTALYWYRQSLGQGLEFLIYFQGNSAPDKSGLPSDRFSAERTGGSVSTLTIQRTQQEDSAVYLCASSFRHLYEQYFGPGTRLTVT.

The CDR3 DNA sequence: TGTGCCAGCAGCCAAGATGCTCCCGGGACTAGCGGGTTCCACGAGCAGTACTTC. This codes for CASSQDAPGTSGFHEQYF. This chain connects TRBV3-1 to TRBJ2-7; TRBD2 matches 12 bases. The CDR3 contains 18 residues. The ends lost 0 bases at V and 5 bases at J; junction bases unmatched: 11. The V gene's germline CDR1 is LGHDT and CDR2 YNNKEL (reference sequence).

Only a few counts were recorded for this clonotype. V and J are TRBV10-3 and TRBJ2-7, with 8 bases that match TRBD2. The J segment lost 0 bases and the V segment lost 6 bases, leaving 13 bases of the junction unmatched. The CDR3 is 17 residues long. The germline V gene encodes CDR1 ENHRY and CDR2 SYGVKD. The DNA of the CDR3 is TGTGCCATCAGCCGGGACCTGAACAGCGGGAGCTCCTACGAGCAGTACTTC. It specifies CAISRDLNSGSSYEQYF.

This clonotype was found once. Germline and junction disagree at one end, which may indicate a read error. The V call is TRBV9, the J call TRBJ1-2; tentative D call: TRBD1 (6 bases). Per the germline V gene, CDR1 is SGDLS and CDR2 is YYNGEE. CDR3 length: 14 amino acids. CDR3 in DNA: TGTGCCGGCAGCGGGCGAGGGGGAACCTATGGCTACACCTTC. Translated, it gives CAGSGRGGTYGYTF.

This clonotype showed up just a few times. V usage is TRBV12-3 or TRBV12-4 and J usage is TRBJ2-3; D is perhaps TRBD1 or TRBD2 (5 bases each). This CDR3 region has 15 residues. The V gene lost 8 bases and the J gene lost 5 bases, with 20 bases spanning the gap. The CDR3 spells CASASGTISQDTQYF. CDR3 bases: TGTGCCAGCGCCTCCGGGACCATATCCCAAGATACGCAGTATTTT.

There are a few counts of this clonotype. The rearrangement uses TRBV27 and TRBJ2-7; a possible D gene is TRBD2 (5 bases). The CDR3 covers 13 residues. With 9 bases removed from V and 0 bases from J, the gap between germline ends came to 12 bases. Germline V gene lookup returns CDR1 MNHEY and CDR2 SMNVEV (reference sequence). The CDR3, as DNA: TGTGCCAGTGGACTGGCTAGCTCCTACGAGCAGTACTTC. Translating gives CASGLASSYEQYF.

The CDR3: CASSVGHSTDTQYF. The CDR3 nucleotides read TGTGCCAGCAGCGTGGGCCACAGCACAGATACGCAGTATTTT. This rearrangement joins TRBV9 to TRBJ2-3; D is uncertain. V lost 2 bases to trimming and J lost 0 bases, with 7 bases between them. Germline V gene sequence: CDR1 SGDLS, CDR2 YYNGEE. The CDR3 sequence is 14 residues long.

The chain is built from TRBV2 and TRBJ1-4; D call uncertain. Deletions cut 3 bases from V and 3 bases from J, with 14 bases between. Germline V gene data show CDR1 as SNHLY and CDR2 as FYNNEI. This CDR3 is built from 16 residues. The DNA for the CDR3 is TGTGCCAGCAGTGACAACAGAGTCACAGCTAATGAAAAACTGTTTTTT. This translates into CASSDNRVTANEKLFF.

This clonotype was counted a few times. The V and J genes are TRBV9 and TRBJ2-1; 7 bases line up with TRBD2. CDR1 is SGDLS and CDR2 is YYNGEE in the germline V gene. The CDR3 extends over 15 amino acids. The V and J ends lost 2 bases and 4 bases, in that order; junction bases with no gene match: 6. The CDR3 protein is CASSVISGMYNEQFF. CDR3 in DNA: TGTGCCAGCAGCGTGATCAGCGGGATGTACAATGAGCAGTTCTTC. The full variable domain, in which reference TRBV9 and TRBJ2-1 provide the parts outside the CDR3, is DSGVTQTPKHLITATGQRVTLRCSPRSGDLSVYWYQQSLDQGLQFLIQYYNGEERAKGNILERFSAQQFPDLHSELNLSSLELGDSALYFCASSVISGMYNEQFFGPGTRLTVL.